A selection of T cell receptor beta chains follows, all from one sample in a study of T-cell memory formation after mild COVID-19. MiXCR, applied by TCRdb to the 5' RACE reads, yields one record per CDR3 protein. The repertoire holds 160,000 or so distinct CDR3 sequences, with roughly 28% as singletons. Sequencing used PBMCs or a T cell subset sorted from them (not recorded which). These receptors were obtained from an adult woman who had mild COVID-19 (a few samples of this study predate the infection). Cell type and time point are not known. The CDR3 runs from the conserved cysteine through the conserved F or W. Fields, in order: D gene, V gene, clone size, CDR3 length, J gene, CDR3 DNA, CDR3 protein. A D gene is named only where the DNA matches it firmly. Size values are once, few and many counts, or a class for expanded clones, and some rows have none.

d_call: TRBD2; v_call: TRBV24-1; clone_size: -; cdr3_length: 20; j_call: TRBJ2-5; cdr3_nt: TGTGCCACCAGTGACACACCTTGGACTAGCGGGAGGAATGGGCAAGAGACCCAGTACTTC; cdr3_aa: CATSDTPWTSGRNGQETQYF
d_call: -; v_call: TRBV27; clone_size: -; cdr3_length: 15; j_call: TRBJ2-1; cdr3_nt: TGTGCCAGCAGTCAAGCGGGCAGAGTATACAATGAGCAGTTCTTC; cdr3_aa: CASSQAGRVYNEQFF
d_call: -; v_call: TRBV29-1; clone_size: -; cdr3_length: 14; j_call: TRBJ1-1; cdr3_nt: TGCAGCGTGAGGAAGTATGGAGGAGAAACTGAAGCTTTCTTT; cdr3_aa: CSVRKYGGETEAFF
d_call: TRBD1; v_call: TRBV5-1; clone_size: -; cdr3_length: 15; j_call: TRBJ2-5; cdr3_nt: TGCGCCAGCAGCTCCGCACAGGGGGGCCAGGAGACCCAGTACTTC; cdr3_aa: CASSSAQGGQETQYF
d_call: -; v_call: TRBV4-3; clone_size: -; cdr3_length: 16; j_call: TRBJ2-1; cdr3_nt: TGCGCCAGCAGCCGCCAACCTGGTAGCTCCTACAATGAGCAGTTCTTC; cdr3_aa: CASSRQPGSSYNEQFF
d_call: TRBD2; v_call: TRBV30; clone_size: -; cdr3_length: 14; j_call: TRBJ2-3; cdr3_nt: TGTGCCTGGAATCCGACTAGCCTTGGAGATACGCAGTATTTT; cdr3_aa: CAWNPTSLGDTQYF
d_call: TRBD2; v_call: TRBV20-1; clone_size: -; cdr3_length: 15; j_call: TRBJ2-1; cdr3_nt: TGCAGTGCCGGAGAACCTAGCGGGATATCTATTGAGCAGTTCTTC; cdr3_aa: CSAGEPSGISIEQFF
d_call: TRBD1; v_call: TRBV6-1; clone_size: -; cdr3_length: 15; j_call: TRBJ1-1; cdr3_nt: TGTGCCAGCAGCGGGACAGGGGGCGCGAGGACTGAAGCTTTCTTT; cdr3_aa: CASSGTGGARTEAFF
d_call: -; v_call: TRBV7-9; clone_size: -; cdr3_length: 15; j_call: TRBJ1-1; cdr3_nt: TGTGCCAGCAGCTTAGCGAAAACAGTGAACACTGAAGCTTTCTTT; cdr3_aa: CASSLAKTVNTEAFF
d_call: -; v_call: TRBV20-1; clone_size: -; cdr3_length: 9; j_call: TRBJ1-1; cdr3_nt: TGCAGTGCTCGCGGGATAGCTTTCTTT; cdr3_aa: CSARGIAFF
d_call: TRBD2; v_call: TRBV20-1; clone_size: -; cdr3_length: 15; j_call: TRBJ2-7; cdr3_nt: TGCAGTGCTGCCGGGACTAGCGGGACTCCCCGGAAGCAGTACTTC; cdr3_aa: CSAAGTSGTPRKQYF
d_call: -; v_call: TRBV7-9; clone_size: many; cdr3_length: 15; j_call: TRBJ2-7; cdr3_nt: TGTGCCAGCAGGCCAGTAGGGGGACACGGCTACGAGCAGTACTTC; cdr3_aa: CASRPVGGHGYEQYF
d_call: TRBD2; v_call: TRBV7-2; clone_size: -; cdr3_length: 16; j_call: TRBJ2-5; cdr3_nt: TGTGCCAGCAGCTCCCGGGCTAGCGGGAGCTACGAGACCCAGTACTTC; cdr3_aa: CASSSRASGSYETQYF
d_call: TRBD1; v_call: TRBV7-3; clone_size: few; cdr3_length: 13; j_call: TRBJ1-2; cdr3_nt: TGTGCCAGCAGCGACGACAGGGGAAGGGGCTACACCTTC; cdr3_aa: CASSDDRGRGYTF
d_call: TRBD1; v_call: TRBV5-1; clone_size: -; cdr3_length: 16; j_call: TRBJ2-5; cdr3_nt: TGCGCCAGCAACGAGGGGGCCTTCTATGTCCAAGAGACCCAGTACTTC; cdr3_aa: CASNEGAFYVQETQYF
d_call: -; v_call: TRBV30; clone_size: -; cdr3_length: 12; j_call: TRBJ2-1; cdr3_nt: TGTGCCTGGAGTCTTGGGTACAATGAGCAGTTCTTC; cdr3_aa: CAWSLGYNEQFF
d_call: TRBD2; v_call: TRBV27; clone_size: -; cdr3_length: 15; j_call: TRBJ2-3; cdr3_nt: TGTGCCAGCAGCACGATAGCGGGAGACCTAGATACGCAGTATTTT; cdr3_aa: CASSTIAGDLDTQYF
d_call: -; v_call: TRBV6-1; clone_size: few; cdr3_length: 15; j_call: TRBJ2-2; cdr3_nt: TGTGCCAGCAGTGAAATCAGGGAGGTCACCGGGGAGCTGTTTTTT; cdr3_aa: CASSEIREVTGELFF
d_call: -; v_call: TRBV12-3/TRBV12-4; clone_size: few; cdr3_length: 13; j_call: TRBJ1-2; cdr3_nt: TGTGCCAGCAGAAGAGATGTCAGGGGTGGCTACACCTTC; cdr3_aa: CASRRDVRGGYTF
d_call: TRBD2; v_call: TRBV3-1; clone_size: -; cdr3_length: 14; j_call: TRBJ2-7; cdr3_nt: TGTGCCAGCAGCCGGGAGGGCCTATCCTACGAGCAGTACTTC; cdr3_aa: CASSREGLSYEQYF
d_call: TRBD2; v_call: TRBV29-1; clone_size: -; cdr3_length: 14; j_call: TRBJ2-3; cdr3_nt: TGCAGCGTTGCTAGCGGGGGACGCACAGATACGCAGTATTTT; cdr3_aa: CSVASGGRTDTQYF
d_call: -; v_call: TRBV18; clone_size: -; cdr3_length: 14; j_call: TRBJ2-7; cdr3_nt: TGTGCCAGCTCCCGTACTAGGGACTCCTACGAGCAGTACTTC; cdr3_aa: CASSRTRDSYEQYF
d_call: -; v_call: TRBV7-9; clone_size: -; cdr3_length: 12; j_call: TRBJ1-1; cdr3_nt: TGTGCCAGCAGCTTGGGGGAGACTGAAGCTTTCTTT; cdr3_aa: CASSLGETEAFF
d_call: -; v_call: TRBV24-1; clone_size: -; cdr3_length: 13; j_call: TRBJ2-3; cdr3_nt: TGTGCCACCAGTGATTCGGGTTTCGATACGCAGTATTTT; cdr3_aa: CATSDSGFDTQYF
d_call: -; v_call: TRBV11-1; clone_size: -; cdr3_length: 14; j_call: TRBJ2-3; cdr3_nt: TGTGCCAGCAGCTCGCATACAGGGACAGATACGCAGTATTTT; cdr3_aa: CASSSHTGTDTQYF
d_call: -; v_call: TRBV20-1; clone_size: -; cdr3_length: 14; j_call: TRBJ2-3; cdr3_nt: TGCAGTGCTGAAAGTTATGCGGGCACAGATACGCAGTATTTT; cdr3_aa: CSAESYAGTDTQYF
d_call: TRBD2; v_call: TRBV7-9; clone_size: -; cdr3_length: 18; j_call: TRBJ2-7; cdr3_nt: TGTGCCAGCAGCGGGGGGACTAGCGGGGTTATTAGCTCCTACGAGCAGTACTTC; cdr3_aa: CASSGGTSGVISSYEQYF
d_call: -; v_call: TRBV7-9; clone_size: once; cdr3_length: 12; j_call: TRBJ1-5; cdr3_nt: TGTGCCAGCAGCTCCGGTTATCAGCCCCAGCATTTT; cdr3_aa: CASSSGYQPQHF